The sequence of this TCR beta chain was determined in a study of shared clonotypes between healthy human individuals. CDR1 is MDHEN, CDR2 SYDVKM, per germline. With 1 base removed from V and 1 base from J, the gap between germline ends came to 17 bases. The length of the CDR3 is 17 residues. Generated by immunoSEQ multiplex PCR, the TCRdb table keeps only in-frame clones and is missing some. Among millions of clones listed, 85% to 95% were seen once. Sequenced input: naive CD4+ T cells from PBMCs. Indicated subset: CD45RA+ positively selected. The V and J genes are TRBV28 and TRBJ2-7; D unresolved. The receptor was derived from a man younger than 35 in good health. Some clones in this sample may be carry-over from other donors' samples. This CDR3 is CASSLLFGTDTSYEQYF. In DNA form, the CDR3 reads TGTGCCAGCAGTTTATTGTTCGGCACCGACACGTCCTACGAGCAGTACTTC.